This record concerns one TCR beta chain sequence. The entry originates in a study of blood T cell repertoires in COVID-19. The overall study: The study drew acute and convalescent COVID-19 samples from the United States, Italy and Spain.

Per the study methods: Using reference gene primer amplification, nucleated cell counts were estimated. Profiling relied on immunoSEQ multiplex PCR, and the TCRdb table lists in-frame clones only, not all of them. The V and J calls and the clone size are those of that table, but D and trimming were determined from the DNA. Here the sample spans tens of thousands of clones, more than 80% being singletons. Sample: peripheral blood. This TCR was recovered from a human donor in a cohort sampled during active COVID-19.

The CDR3 DNA is TGTGCCACCTTACAGGCGAAACTGTTTTTT. Translation: CATLQAKLFF. The chain recombines TRBV6-6 with TRBJ1-4; D perhaps matches TRBD1 (5 bases). Germline loops: CDR1 MNHNY, CDR2 SVGAGI (reference sequence). The CDR3 loop spans 10 amino acids. Trimming removed 10 bases from V and 11 bases from J, with 11 bases in between.